The 21 T cell receptor beta chains in this list originate from one sample, sequenced in a study of memory CD4+ T cells and cytomegalovirus serostatus (dated by TCRdb to about 2019). A FACSAria II was used to sort memory CD4+ T cells, defined as single viable CD3+CD4+CD8-CD45RO+ cells. Library construction relied on the immunoSEQ multiplex PCR assay. Here the immuneACCESS table is served through TCRdb, limited to in-frame sequences with V and J called. Missing clones are a known gap in these copies; in checked studies unresolved V genes cover under half, and the rest lacks a known reason. Counted in this sample were 75,000 to 95,000 clones; less than 90% of them appeared once. Jointly, the top ten make up roughly 0.8% of the sample. The sequenced sample was memory CD4+ T cells from blood. The receptors stem from an adult in good health and CMV-seronegative.

This clone was seen a single time. The chain joins TRBV18 to TRBJ1-6; 7 bases line up with TRBD1. The CDR3 length is 14 residues. V lost 6 bases and J lost 7; bases outside the gene matches: 6. CDR1 is KGHSH, CDR2 LQKENI, per germline. The CDR3 spells CASSRQGENSPLHF. CDR3 DNA sequence: TGTGCCAGCTCGCGACAGGGTGAGAATTCACCCCTCCACTTT.

The chain combines TRBV7-3 with TRBJ2-3, with 12 bases matching TRBD2. V shed 2 bases and J 4 bases; nucleotides not matched to a gene: 4. This CDR3 has 16 residues. The germline V gene encodes CDR1 SGHTA and CDR2 FQGTGA. CDR3 DNA: TGTGCCAGCAGCTTAGCCGCTAGCGGGGGGGCAGATACGCAGTATTTT. It is translated as CASSLAASGGADTQYF.

V is TRBV18 and J is TRBJ1-5, with D perhaps TRBD1 (5 bases). In germline, CDR1 is KGHSH, CDR2 LQKENI. The V and J ends lost 0 bases and 2 bases respectively, with 8 bases between them. The CDR3 runs 15 residues. CDR3 region: CASSPPRGGNQPQHF. The CDR3 bases are TGTGCCAGCTCACCACCCCGGGGGGGCAATCAGCCCCAGCATTTT.

The V call is TRBV12-5, the J call TRBJ2-1; TRBD2 matches 9 bases. CDR1 is LGHNT, CDR2 FRNRAP, per germline. V trimming: 1 base; J trimming: 7 bases; junction bases outside the gene matches: 8. This CDR3 region has 16 residues. Here the CDR3 DNA reads TGTGCTAGTGGTTTGGGCCCAGAGCGGGGGGCGAATGAGCAGTTCTTC. This codes for CASGLGPERGANEQFF.

The chain recombines TRBV2 with TRBJ2-7, with D possibly called TRBD1 or TRBD2 (6 bases each). Trimming shortened V by 7 bases and J by 3 bases, and 13 bases separated the two germline ends. Germline lookup yields CDR1 SNHLY and CDR2 FYNNEI. This CDR3 is built from 13 residues. CDR3 in amino acids: CASTEGGNYEQYF. In DNA form, the CDR3 reads TGTGCCAGCACCGAAGGGGGGAACTACGAGCAGTACTTC.

The rearrangement joins TRBV6-1 to TRBJ1-1; D uncertain. CDR3 length: 14 amino acids. CDR1 and CDR2 (germline): MNHNS, SASEGT. Between the trimmed V and J ends, which lost 6 bases and 0 bases, there was a span of 11 bases. The CDR3 region has the DNA TGTGCCAGCAGCGTTATGGATGTGAACACTGAAGCTTTCTTT. This encodes CASSVMDVNTEAFF.

This chain links TRBV27 with TRBJ1-1; D call uncertain. V lost 3 bases and J 0 bases, leaving 11 bases between the germline ends. The CDR3 is 15 residues long. CDR1 is MNHEY and CDR2 is SMNVEV in the germline V gene (reference sequence). The CDR3 is CASSLVPPMNTEAFF. In nucleotides, the CDR3 is TGTGCCAGCAGTTTGGTCCCGCCTATGAACACTGAAGCTTTCTTT.

The rearrangement uses TRBV2 and TRBJ2-1, with 9 positions matching TRBD2. The germline V gene has CDR1 SNHLY and CDR2 FYNNEI. This CDR3 region has 13 residues. After removal of 5 bases from V and 10 bases from J, the junction contained 6 bases not matched to a gene. This chain's CDR3 is CASSTTSGTEQFF. DNA of the CDR3: TGTGCCAGCAGTACGACTAGCGGCACGGAGCAGTTCTTC.

This rearrangement joins TRBV5-8 to TRBJ2-1; D is undetermined. V lost 1 base to trimming and J lost 9 bases, with 14 bases between them. This CDR3 is built from 14 residues. Germline V gene sequence: CDR1 SGHTS, CDR2 YDEGEE. The CDR3 sequence is CASSLKGSTGEQFF. In DNA, the CDR3 is TGTGCCAGCAGCTTGAAGGGCTCAACGGGTGAGCAGTTCTTC.

The rearrangement uses TRBV7-6 and TRBJ1-4, with 9 bases identical to TRBD1. Trimming removed 6 bases from V and 6 bases from J; junction bases left unmatched: 5. The CDR3 is made up of 14 amino acids. Germline lookup yields CDR1 SGHVS and CDR2 FNYEAQ. CDR3 in amino acids: CASRPGQGYEKLFF. DNA for the CDR3: TGTGCCAGCAGACCGGGACAGGGATATGAAAAACTGTTTTTT.

The CDR3 protein is CSVPQRGGDTDTQYF. The CDR3 DNA reads TGCAGCGTTCCCCAAAGGGGGGGGGACACAGATACGCAGTATTTT. The rearrangement joins TRBV29-1 to TRBJ2-3, with D possibly being TRBD2 (7 bases). Germline-derived CDR1 and CDR2 are SQVTM and ANQGSEA. V lost 5 bases and J 2 bases, leaving 17 bases between the germline ends. The CDR3 is made up of 15 amino acids.

This clone turned up a few times. The J gene is TRBJ2-3, the V gene TRBV30, with 7 bases fitting TRBD1. The germline V gene has CDR1 GTSNPN and CDR2 SVGIG (reference sequence). V lost 3 bases and J lost 8; bases outside the gene matches: 2. The CDR3 runs to 11 residues. CDR3 DNA: TGTGCCTGGAGAGGGGGCCGTACGCAGTATTTT. Amino acids: CAWRGGRTQYF.

The rearrangement joins TRBV7-8 to TRBJ1-4; D is unresolved. CDR3 length equals 15 residues. The V gene lost 0 bases and the J gene lost 4 bases, with 9 bases spanning the gap. The germline gives CDR1 SGHVS, CDR2 FQNEAQ. As DNA, the CDR3 is TGTGCCAGCAGCTTAGCGCTTCCACGTAATGAAAAACTGTTTTTT. It specifies CASSLALPRNEKLFF. The full variable domain, rest sourced from reference TRBV7-8 and TRBJ1-4, is GAGVSQSPRYKVAKRGQDVALRCDPISGHVSLFWYQQALGQGPEFLTYFQNEAQLDKSGLPSDRFFAERPEGSVSTLKIQRTQQEDSAVYLCASSLALPRNEKLFFGSGTQLSVL.

CDR3 region: CSVPTGRSPYEQYF. For the CDR3, the DNA is TGCAGCGTTCCGACAGGTCGTTCCCCCTACGAGCAGTACTTC. The V call is TRBV29-1, the J call TRBJ2-7; perhaps TRBD1 as D (6 bases). With 5 bases removed from V and 2 bases from J, the gap between germline ends came to 16 bases. CDR1 SQVTM and CDR2 ANQGSEA come from the germline V gene. This CDR3 comprises 14 residues.

The rearrangement joins TRBV2 to TRBJ2-3; the D gene is possibly TRBD2 (6 bases). V was trimmed by 6 bases and J by 5 bases, leaving 12 bases between them. The CDR3 spans 13 residues. Germline V CDR1 and CDR2: SNHLY, FYNNEI. CDR3 nucleotide sequence: TGTGCCAGCAGGTCTACTAGCCTAGATACGCAGTATTTT. The encoded protein is CASRSTSLDTQYF.

This chain joins TRBV19 and TRBJ2-7, with a tentative D call TRBD1 (6 bases). V dropped 1 base and J dropped 2 bases, with 15 bases sitting between them. Germline CDR1 reads LNHDA; CDR2 reads SQIVND (reference sequence). The CDR3 runs 16 residues. The CDR3 DNA reads TGTGCCAGTAGTATAGCCGCAGCAGGGACAACCTACGAGCAGTACTTC. Translation: CASSIAAAGTTYEQYF.

This chain joins TRBV11-1 and TRBJ2-5, with 8 bases that match TRBD2. CDR3 size: 15 residues. Trimming at V came to 5 bases and at J to 2 bases, leaving 7 bases not matched to a gene. Germline V gene sequence: CDR1 SGHAT, CDR2 FQDESV (reference sequence). CDR3 nucleotides: TGTGCCAGCAGCCGGGCTAGCGGGCCTCAAGAGACCCAGTACTTC. The encoded protein is CASSRASGPQETQYF.

CDR3 residues: CASSAFSGTGVTGELFF. CDR3 bases: TGTGCCAGCAGTGCCTTTTCCGGGACAGGGGTCACCGGGGAGCTGTTTTTT. This chain links TRBV25-1 with TRBJ2-2; 10 bases fit TRBD1. Trimming at V came to 4 bases and at J to 4 bases, leaving 9 bases not matched to a gene. Germline values: CDR1 MGHDK, CDR2 SYGVNS. The CDR3 totals 17 residues.

The gene calls are TRBV5-1 and TRBJ1-4, with a possible D match to TRBD1 (6 bases). The V end was cut by 4 bases, the J end by 5 bases, with 15 bases between. Germline CDR1 SGHRS, CDR2 YFSETQ. CDR3 length equals 15 residues. CDR3 in amino acids: CASSTGRGNNEKLFF. CDR3 nucleotide sequence: TGCGCCAGCAGCACCGGGAGGGGGAACAATGAAAAACTGTTTTTT.

The rearrangement links TRBV6-1 to TRBJ2-7; the D is unclear. Trimming took 10 bases from V and 2 from J, leaving 18 bases between them. The germline CDR1 and CDR2 sequences are MNHNS and SASEGT. The CDR3 runs to 14 residues. The DNA of the CDR3 is TGTGCCACCCCCTCCCCGGGTAGGGCCTACGAGCAGTACTTC. Its protein product is CATPSPGRAYEQYF.

This chain links TRBV6-5 with TRBJ2-7, with D hard to call. V lost 2 bases, J lost 0 bases, and 11 bases lay in between. The CDR3 runs to 15 residues. CDR1 MNHEY and CDR2 SVGAGI come from the germline V gene. The CDR3 DNA sequence: TGTGCCAGCAGTTACGGTACACCCAGCTCCTACGAGCAGTACTTC. Its translation is CASSYGTPSSYEQYF.